The entry below gives a single T cell receptor beta chain sequence along with its context. The CDR3 is made up of 13 amino acids. Germline V lookup: CDR1 MNHEY, CDR2 SMNVEV (reference sequence). Trimming cost V 7 bases and J 5 bases; bases outside gene matches: 3. The data were obtained in a study of shared T cell receptors in the human thymus. TCRdb keeps only in-frame clones here, not all; method: immunoSEQ multiplex PCR. The sample has 500,000 to 550,000 clones; around 78% are singletons. These data were also reused for a study on human thymus T cells. From that report: Congenital heart defects were the reason for the corrective surgery that the donors, healthy Finnish infants, were having. Corrective cardiac operations yielded the resected thymus tissue. Thymic and blood repertoires appeared to carry a bias in their V and J gene usage. Highly overlapping thymic repertoires in unrelated individuals were reported by related research.

The rearrangement links TRBV27 to TRBJ2-3, with 10 bases identical to TRBD1. The TCR was taken from a boy younger than two with a congenital heart defect. The sequenced material came from thymocytes. The CDR3: CASTDRGIDTQYF. CDR3 DNA sequence: TGTGCCAGCACGGACAGGGGGATAGATACGCAGTATTTT.